The rows below give T cell receptor beta chains drawn from one sample of a study of blood T cell repertoires in COVID-19. TCRdb keeps only in-frame clones here, not all; method: immunoSEQ multiplex PCR. Of some 300,000 clones listed, around 90% are singletons. What was sequenced was peripheral blood. The receptor set was obtained from a man aged 65 to 79 with acute or convalescent COVID-19. CDR3s include the opening cysteine and the closing phenylalanine or tryptophan. Fields, in order: clone size, J gene, V gene, D gene, CDR3 protein, CDR3 DNA. D genes are given only for firm matches. Only some rows state a clone size, as once, few, many or a class for expanded clones.

>NA|TRBJ2-7|TRBV9|NA
CASSGSQAGLHYEQYF
TGTGCCAGCAGCGGGTCCCAGGCGGGATTGCACTACGAGCAGTACTTC
>NA|TRBJ2-1|TRBV5-4|TRBD2
CASSQGGLAESEQFF
TGTGCCAGCAGCCAGGGCGGACTAGCTGAGTCGGAGCAGTTCTTC
>NA|TRBJ2-3|TRBV28|NA
CASSLLASVSQYF
TGTGCCAGCAGTTTGCTAGCCTCTGTATCGCAGTATTTT
>NA|TRBJ1-3|TRBV30|NA
CAWSVSNTIYF
TGTGCCTGGAGTGTATCTAACACCATATATTTT
>NA|TRBJ2-3|TRBV5-1|NA
CASSLRTVEDTQYF
TGCGCCAGCAGCTTGAGAACAGTAGAAGATACGCAGTATTTT
>NA|TRBJ2-1|TRBV30|TRBD2
CAWSVFPGGRFEQFF
TGTGCCTGGAGTGTTTTTCCGGGCGGGAGGTTTGAGCAGTTCTTC
>once|TRBJ2-5|TRBV5-1|TRBD2
CASSLVAGGPEETQYF
TGCGCCAGCAGCTTGGTGGCGGGGGGGCCGGAGGAGACCCAGTACTTC
>NA|TRBJ2-3|TRBV3-1/TRBV3-2|TRBD2
CASSPFTSGSWDTQYF
TGTGCCAGCAGCCCTTTTACTAGCGGGAGCTGGGATACGCAGTATTTT
>few|TRBJ1-1|TRBV28|NA
CASVDLGGTEAFF
TGTGCCAGCGTCGACTTGGGTGGCACTGAAGCTTTCTTT
>NA|TRBJ1-4|TRBV6-1|TRBD1
CASTEAARGVANEKLFF
TGTGCCAGCACCGAAGCGGCCAGGGGGGTTGCTAATGAAAAACTGTTTTTT
>once|TRBJ2-1|TRBV4-3|NA
CASSQGQTNSYNEQFF
TGCGCCAGCAGCCAAGGGCAGACTAACTCCTACAATGAGCAGTTCTTC
>NA|TRBJ2-2|TRBV7-9|TRBD1
CASSSPGQGSTGELFF
TGTGCCAGCAGCTCTCCGGGACAGGGGAGCACCGGGGAGCTGTTTTTT
>NA|TRBJ2-6|TRBV11-2|NA
CASSPGGWSAGANVLTF
TGTGCCAGCAGCCCCGGAGGTTGGTCGGCTGGGGCCAACGTCCTGACTTTC
>NA|TRBJ2-6|TRBV5-1|NA
CATGGAGNIGTGANVLTF
TGCGCCACCGGCGGGGCAGGGAATATTGGGACTGGGGCCAACGTCCTGACTTTC
>NA|TRBJ2-6|TRBV28|TRBD1
CASSYRGAGANVLTF
TGTGCCAGCAGTTACAGGGGGGCTGGGGCCAACGTCCTGACTTTC
>NA|TRBJ1-2|TRBV11-2|NA
CASSMTDDNYGYTF
TGTGCCAGCAGCATGACAGATGATAACTATGGCTACACCTTC
>few|TRBJ2-1|TRBV4-3|NA
CASSQGRGRDEQFF
TGCGCCAGCAGCCAAGGAAGGGGTCGGGATGAGCAGTTCTTC
>once|TRBJ2-1|TRBV7-2|TRBD2
CASSLTSGRAYNEQFF
TGTGCCAGCAGCTTAACTAGCGGGAGGGCCTACAATGAGCAGTTCTTC
>NA|TRBJ1-2|TRBV30|TRBD1
CAWSSQGVGYGYTF
TGTGCCTGGAGTTCACAGGGGGTCGGCTATGGCTACACCTTC
>NA|TRBJ2-7|TRBV7-2|NA
CASSLWLAETYEQYF
TGTGCCAGCAGCTTATGGCTAGCTGAAACCTACGAGCAGTACTTC
>NA|TRBJ2-1|TRBV2|TRBD2
CASSEDLAGGRREQFF
TGTGCCAGCAGTGAAGATCTAGCGGGGGGGCGGAGAGAGCAGTTCTTC
>NA|TRBJ2-2|TRBV19|TRBD2
CASTHPGGTGELFF
TGTGCCAGTACCCACCCGGGGGGCACCGGGGAGCTGTTTTTT
>NA|TRBJ2-3|TRBV5-1|NA
CASSSTEGGTQYF
TGCGCCAGCAGCTCGACCGAGGGCGGGACGCAGTATTTT
>NA|TRBJ2-2|TRBV5-6|TRBD2
CASSLRTSGANTGELFF
TGTGCCAGCAGCTTGCGGACTAGCGGAGCGAACACCGGGGAGCTGTTTTTT
>NA|TRBJ2-7|TRBV5-1|TRBD2
CASSFTAGTRISYEQYF
TGCGCCAGCAGCTTTACCGCCGGGACTAGAATCTCCTACGAGCAGTACTTC
>NA|TRBJ1-6|TRBV10-3|NA
CAISSQTADSPLHF
TGTGCCATCAGTTCCCAGACGGCGGATTCACCCCTCCACTTT
>NA|TRBJ2-3|TRBV6-2/TRBV6-3|NA
CASSYGGAAARGQYF
TGTGCCAGCAGTTACGGCGGCGCAGCGGCTCGGGGGCAGTATTTT
>NA|TRBJ2-3|TRBV7-2|NA
CASSFISTDTQYF
TGTGCCAGCAGCTTCATCAGCACAGATACGCAGTATTTT
>NA|TRBJ1-2|TRBV4-3|TRBD1
CASSQEGQGGYYGYTF
TGCGCCAGCAGCCAGGAGGGACAGGGAGGATACTATGGCTACACCTTC
>NA|TRBJ1-2|TRBV7-2|NA
CASSFAGTHFDYGYTF
TGTGCCAGCAGCTTCGCCGGGACACACTTCGACTATGGCTACACCTTC
>NA|TRBJ2-2|TRBV18|TRBD1
CASSRQGSAGELFF
TGTGCCAGCTCCCGACAGGGATCGGCCGGGGAGCTGTTTTTT
>NA|TRBJ2-1|TRBV10-2|NA
CASSEDYYNEQFF
TGCGCCAGCAGTGAAGACTATTACAATGAGCAGTTCTTC
>NA|TRBJ2-5|TRBV5-4|TRBD2
CASSRGSGGARETQYF
TGTGCCAGCAGCAGGGGTAGCGGGGGGGCTCGGGAGACCCAGTACTTC
>NA|TRBJ2-7|TRBV9|NA
CASSTPPGAPTYEQYF
TGTGCCAGCAGCACACCGCCTGGGGCCCCTACCTACGAGCAGTACTTC
>NA|TRBJ1-1|TRBV5-6|TRBD1
CASSPSGQGVTEAFF
TGTGCCAGCAGCCCCTCGGGGCAGGGGGTCACTGAAGCTTTCTTT
>NA|TRBJ2-2|TRBV6-4|TRBD2
CASSEAGTSGRLFF
TGTGCCAGCAGTGAAGCAGGGACTAGCGGGCGGCTGTTTTTT
>NA|TRBJ1-4|TRBV6-1|NA
CASSDIKGATNEKLFF
TGTGCCAGCAGTGATATTAAGGGGGCAACTAATGAAAAACTGTTTTTT
>NA|TRBJ2-5|TRBV4-3|TRBD2
CASSQGPGGQETQYF
TGCGCCAGCAGCCAAGGTCCGGGGGGCCAAGAGACCCAGTACTTC
>NA|TRBJ2-1|TRBV11-2|TRBD2
CASSALAGGGSYNEQFF
TGTGCCAGCAGCGCTCTAGCGGGAGGGGGCTCCTACAATGAGCAGTTCTTC
>once|TRBJ2-1|TRBV7-2|NA
CASSLFYGGDQDNEQFF
TGTGCCAGCAGCTTATTCTATGGAGGAGACCAGGACAATGAGCAGTTCTTC
>NA|TRBJ2-5|TRBV5-4|NA
CASSLRARGGETQYF
TGTGCCAGCAGCTTGCGAGCCCGAGGAGGAGAGACCCAGTACTTC
>NA|TRBJ1-1|TRBV11-2|TRBD1
CASSASRVGTGGSTEAFF
TGTGCCAGCAGCGCTAGTAGGGTCGGGACAGGGGGCTCTACTGAAGCTTTCTTT
>NA|TRBJ2-5|TRBV7-2|TRBD1
CASSLGATGGAETQYF
TGTGCCAGCAGCTTAGGGGCTACAGGGGGCGCGGAGACCCAGTACTTC
>few|TRBJ1-1|TRBV10-3|TRBD1
CAISSTGGPGTEAFF
TGTGCCATCAGTTCCACAGGGGGCCCGGGTACTGAAGCTTTCTTT
>NA|TRBJ1-1|TRBV9|NA
CASSVDTGNTEAFF
TGTGCCAGCAGCGTAGACACAGGAAACACTGAAGCTTTCTTT
>NA|TRBJ1-2|TRBV28|NA
CASSLVTAYGYTF
TGTGCCAGCAGTTTAGTAACAGCCTATGGCTACACCTTC
>NA|TRBJ2-5|TRBV2|TRBD2
CASSTPGLAYRETQYF
TGTGCCAGCAGTACACCGGGACTAGCATACCGAGAGACCCAGTACTTC
>NA|TRBJ1-5|TRBV30|TRBD1
CAWSVLQGDQPQHF
TGTGCCTGGAGTGTACTACAGGGGGATCAGCCCCAGCATTTT
>NA|TRBJ2-1|TRBV5-1|TRBD2
CASSVTSGRVNEQFF
TGCGCCAGCAGCGTAACTAGCGGGAGGGTCAATGAGCAGTTCTTC
>NA|TRBJ1-1|TRBV18|NA
CASSQEGELNTEAFF
TGTGCCAGCTCACAAGAGGGGGAGTTGAACACTGAAGCTTTCTTT
>NA|TRBJ2-7|TRBV23-1|TRBD2
CASSPPTSGGIREQYF
TGCGCCAGCAGTCCCCCCACTAGCGGGGGGATTCGCGAGCAGTACTTC
>once|TRBJ1-2|TRBV5-1|TRBD1
CASSLDRGAFYGYTF
TGCGCCAGCAGCTTGGACAGGGGGGCTTTCTATGGCTACACCTTC
>NA|TRBJ1-2|TRBV3-1/TRBV3-2|NA
CASSLTGGYTF
TGTGCCAGCAGCCTGACCGGGGGCTACACCTTC